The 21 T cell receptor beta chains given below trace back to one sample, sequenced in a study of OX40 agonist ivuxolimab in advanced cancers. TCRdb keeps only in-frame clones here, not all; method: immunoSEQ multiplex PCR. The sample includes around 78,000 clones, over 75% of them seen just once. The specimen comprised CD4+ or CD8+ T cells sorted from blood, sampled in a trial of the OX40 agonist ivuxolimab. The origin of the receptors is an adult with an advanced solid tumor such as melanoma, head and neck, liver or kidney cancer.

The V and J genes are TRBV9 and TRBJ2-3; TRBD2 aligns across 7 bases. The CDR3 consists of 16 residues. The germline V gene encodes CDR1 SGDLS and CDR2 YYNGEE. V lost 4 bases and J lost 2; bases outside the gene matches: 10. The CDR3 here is CASSTRTSKNTDTQYF. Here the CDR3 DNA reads TGTGCCAGCAGCACGCGGACTAGTAAGAACACAGATACGCAGTATTTT.

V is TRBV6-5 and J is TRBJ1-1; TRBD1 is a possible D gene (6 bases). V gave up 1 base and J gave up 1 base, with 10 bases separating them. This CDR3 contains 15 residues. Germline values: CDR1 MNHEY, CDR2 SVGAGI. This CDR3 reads CASSYFGTQNTEAFF. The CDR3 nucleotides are TGTGCCAGCAGTTACTTCGGGACACAGAACACTGAAGCTTTCTTT.

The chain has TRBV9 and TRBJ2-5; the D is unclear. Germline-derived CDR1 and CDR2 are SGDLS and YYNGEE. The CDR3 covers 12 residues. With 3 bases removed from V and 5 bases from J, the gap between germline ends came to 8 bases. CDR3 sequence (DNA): TGTGCCAGCAGCGCTTCCGGCGAGACCCAGTACTTC. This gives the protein CASSASGETQYF. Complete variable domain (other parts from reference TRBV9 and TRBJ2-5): DSGVTQTPKHLITATGQRVTLRCSPRSGDLSVYWYQQSLDQGLQFLIQYYNGEERAKGNILERFSAQQFPDLHSELNLSSLELGDSALYFCASSASGETQYFGPGTRLLVL.

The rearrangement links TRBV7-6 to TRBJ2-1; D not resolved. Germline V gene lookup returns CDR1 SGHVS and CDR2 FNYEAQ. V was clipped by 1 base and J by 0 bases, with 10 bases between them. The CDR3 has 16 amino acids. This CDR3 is CASSLVPSSSYNEQFF. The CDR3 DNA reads TGTGCCAGCAGCTTAGTCCCGTCGAGCTCCTACAATGAGCAGTTCTTC.

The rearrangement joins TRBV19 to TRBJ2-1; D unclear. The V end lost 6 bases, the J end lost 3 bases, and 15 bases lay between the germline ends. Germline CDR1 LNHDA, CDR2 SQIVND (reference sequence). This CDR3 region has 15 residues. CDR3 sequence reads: CASSWAPGGYNEQFF. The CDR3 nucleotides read TGTGCCAGTAGCTGGGCCCCCGGCGGCTACAATGAGCAGTTCTTC.

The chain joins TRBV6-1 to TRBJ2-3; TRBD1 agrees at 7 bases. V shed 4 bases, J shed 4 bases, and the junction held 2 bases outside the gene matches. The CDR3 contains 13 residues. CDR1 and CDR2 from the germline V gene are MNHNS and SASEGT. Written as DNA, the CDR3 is TGTGCCAGCAGTGGACAGGGTTCAGATACGCAGTATTTT. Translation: CASSGQGSDTQYF.

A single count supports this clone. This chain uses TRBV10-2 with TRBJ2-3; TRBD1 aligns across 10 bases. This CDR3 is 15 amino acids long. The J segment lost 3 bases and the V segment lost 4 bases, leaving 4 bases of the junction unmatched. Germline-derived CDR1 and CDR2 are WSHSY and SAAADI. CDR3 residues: CASSARTGGTDTQYF. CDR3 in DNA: TGCGCCAGCAGTGCCCGGACAGGGGGGACAGATACGCAGTATTTT.

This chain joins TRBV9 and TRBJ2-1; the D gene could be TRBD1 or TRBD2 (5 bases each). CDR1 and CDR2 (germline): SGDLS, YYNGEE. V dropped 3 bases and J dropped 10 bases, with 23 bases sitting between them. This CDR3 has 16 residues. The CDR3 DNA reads TGTGCCAGCAGCGGCCCGGGACCCCCCAGATTTTCGGAGCAGTTCTTC. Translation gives CASSGPGPPRFSEQFF.

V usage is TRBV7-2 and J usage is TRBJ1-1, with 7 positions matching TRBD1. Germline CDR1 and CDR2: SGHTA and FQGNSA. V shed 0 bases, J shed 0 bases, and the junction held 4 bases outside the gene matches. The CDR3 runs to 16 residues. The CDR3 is CASSLAGGQLNTEAFF. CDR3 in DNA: TGTGCCAGCAGCTTAGCGGGGGGACAGTTGAACACTGAAGCTTTCTTT.

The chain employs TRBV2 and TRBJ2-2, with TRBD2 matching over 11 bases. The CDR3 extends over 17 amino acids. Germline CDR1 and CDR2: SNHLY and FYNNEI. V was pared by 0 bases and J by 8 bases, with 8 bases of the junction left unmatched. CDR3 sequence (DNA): TGTGCCAGCAGTGAAGCCCTAGCGGGGGGCCATGAGGGGGAGCTGTTTTTT. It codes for CASSEALAGGHEGELFF.

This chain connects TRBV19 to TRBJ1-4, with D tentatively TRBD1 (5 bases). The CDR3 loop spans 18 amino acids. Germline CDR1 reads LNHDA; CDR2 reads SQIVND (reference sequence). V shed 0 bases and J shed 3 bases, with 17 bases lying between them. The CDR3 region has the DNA TGTGCCAGTAGTATAGATCTCGGACAACTATCGCCTAATGAAAAACTGTTTTTT. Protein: CASSIDLGQLSPNEKLFF. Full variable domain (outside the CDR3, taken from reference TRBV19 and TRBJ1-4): DGGITQSPKYLFRKEGQNVTLSCEQNLNHDAMYWYRQDPGQGLRLIYYSQIVNDFQKGDIAEGYSVSREKKESFPLTVTSAQKNPTAFYLCASSIDLGQLSPNEKLFFGSGTQLSVL.

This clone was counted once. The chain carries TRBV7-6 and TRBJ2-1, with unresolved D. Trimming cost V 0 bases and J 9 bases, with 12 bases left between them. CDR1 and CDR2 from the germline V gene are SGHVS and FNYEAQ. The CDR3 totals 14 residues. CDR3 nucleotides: TGTGCCAGCAGCTTAGCGGTTCTGGCAGCTGAGCAGTTCTTC. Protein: CASSLAVLAAEQFF.

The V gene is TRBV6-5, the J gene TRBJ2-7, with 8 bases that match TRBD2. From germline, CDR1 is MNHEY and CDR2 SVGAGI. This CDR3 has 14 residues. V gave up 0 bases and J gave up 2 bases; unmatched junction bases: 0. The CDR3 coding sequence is TGTGCCAGCAGTTACTCGACTAGCGCCTACGAGCAGTACTTC. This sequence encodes CASSYSTSAYEQYF.

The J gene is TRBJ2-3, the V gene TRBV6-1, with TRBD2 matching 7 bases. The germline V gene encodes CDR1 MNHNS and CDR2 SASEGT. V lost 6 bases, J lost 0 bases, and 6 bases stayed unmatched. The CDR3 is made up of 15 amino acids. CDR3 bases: TGTGCCAGCAGAAAACTAGCGTCGAGCACAGATACGCAGTATTTT. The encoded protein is CASRKLASSTDTQYF.

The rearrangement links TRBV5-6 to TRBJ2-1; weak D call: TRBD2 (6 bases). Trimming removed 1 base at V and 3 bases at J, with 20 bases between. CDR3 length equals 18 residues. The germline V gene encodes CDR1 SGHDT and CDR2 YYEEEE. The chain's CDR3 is CASSLSPRGTRVYNEQFF. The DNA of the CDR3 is TGTGCCAGCAGCTTGTCACCGAGAGGGACTCGGGTCTACAATGAGCAGTTCTTC.

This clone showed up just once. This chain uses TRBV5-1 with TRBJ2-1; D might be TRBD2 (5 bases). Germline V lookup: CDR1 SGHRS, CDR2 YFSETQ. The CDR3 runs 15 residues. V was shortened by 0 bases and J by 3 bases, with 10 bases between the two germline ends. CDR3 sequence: CASSLEGSVYNEQFF. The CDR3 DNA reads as TGCGCCAGCAGCTTGGAGGGTAGCGTCTACAATGAGCAGTTCTTC.

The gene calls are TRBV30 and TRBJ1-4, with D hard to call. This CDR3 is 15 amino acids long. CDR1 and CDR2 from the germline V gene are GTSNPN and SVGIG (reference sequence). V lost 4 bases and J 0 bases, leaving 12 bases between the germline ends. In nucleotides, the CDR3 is TGTGCCTGGATTCCCTGGGGAGCAACTAATGAAAAACTGTTTTTT. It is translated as CAWIPWGATNEKLFF.

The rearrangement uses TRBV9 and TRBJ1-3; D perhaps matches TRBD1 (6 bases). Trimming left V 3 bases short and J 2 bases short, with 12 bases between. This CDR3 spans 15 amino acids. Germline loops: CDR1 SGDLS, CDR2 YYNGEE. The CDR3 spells CASSASGGPGNTIYF. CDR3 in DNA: TGTGCCAGCAGCGCCAGCGGGGGGCCTGGAAACACCATATATTTT.

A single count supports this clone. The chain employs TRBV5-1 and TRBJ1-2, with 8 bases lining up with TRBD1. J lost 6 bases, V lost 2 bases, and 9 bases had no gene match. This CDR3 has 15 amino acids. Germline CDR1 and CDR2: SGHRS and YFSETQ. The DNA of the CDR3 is TGCGCCAGCAGCTTCCAAGGACAGGGTAGTGATGGCTACACCTTC. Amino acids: CASSFQGQGSDGYTF.

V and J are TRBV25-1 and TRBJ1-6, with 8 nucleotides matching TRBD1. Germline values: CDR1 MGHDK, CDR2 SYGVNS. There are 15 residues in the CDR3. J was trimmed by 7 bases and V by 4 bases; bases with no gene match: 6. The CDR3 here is CASSGGDRRNSPLHF. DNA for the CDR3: TGTGCCAGCAGTGGGGGGGACAGGCGGAATTCACCCCTCCACTTT.

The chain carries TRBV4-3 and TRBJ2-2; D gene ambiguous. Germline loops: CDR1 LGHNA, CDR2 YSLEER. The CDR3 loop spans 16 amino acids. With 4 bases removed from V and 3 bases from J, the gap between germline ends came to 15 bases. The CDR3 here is CASSRQGYEDTGELFF. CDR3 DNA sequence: TGCGCCAGCAGCCGACAAGGTTATGAGGACACCGGGGAGCTGTTTTTT.